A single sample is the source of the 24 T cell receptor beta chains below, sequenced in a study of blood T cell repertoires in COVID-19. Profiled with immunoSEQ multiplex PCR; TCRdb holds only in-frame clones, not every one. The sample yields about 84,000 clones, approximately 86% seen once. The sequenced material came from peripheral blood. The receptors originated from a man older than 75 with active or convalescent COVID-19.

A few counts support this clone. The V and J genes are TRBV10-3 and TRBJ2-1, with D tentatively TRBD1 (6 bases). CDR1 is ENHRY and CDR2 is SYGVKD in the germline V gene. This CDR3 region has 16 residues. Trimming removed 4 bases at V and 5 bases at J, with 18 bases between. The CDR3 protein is CAISGNRVTQDNEQFF. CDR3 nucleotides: TGTGCCATCAGTGGCAACAGGGTGACACAGGACAATGAGCAGTTCTTC.

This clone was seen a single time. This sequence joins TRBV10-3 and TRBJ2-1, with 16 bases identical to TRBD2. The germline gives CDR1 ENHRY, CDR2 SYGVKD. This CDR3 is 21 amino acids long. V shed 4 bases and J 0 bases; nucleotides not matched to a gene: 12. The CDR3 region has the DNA TGTGCCATCAGTGTGACCGGGACTAGCGGGAGGGGGGGTAGCTCCTACAATGAGCAGTTCTTC. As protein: CAISVTGTSGRGGSSYNEQFF.

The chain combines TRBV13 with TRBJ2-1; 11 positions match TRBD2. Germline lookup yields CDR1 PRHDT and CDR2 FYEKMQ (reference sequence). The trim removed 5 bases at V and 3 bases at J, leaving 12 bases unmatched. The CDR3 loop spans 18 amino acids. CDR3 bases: TGTGCCAGCAGCGGAGGACTAGCGGGCGGACGCGGCTACAATGAGCAGTTCTTC. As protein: CASSGGLAGGRGYNEQFF.

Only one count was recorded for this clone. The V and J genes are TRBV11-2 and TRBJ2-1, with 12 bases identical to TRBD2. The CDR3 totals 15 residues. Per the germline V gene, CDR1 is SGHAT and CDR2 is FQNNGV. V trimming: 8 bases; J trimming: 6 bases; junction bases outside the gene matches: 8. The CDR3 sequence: CASLLLAGGTNEQFF. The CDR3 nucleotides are TGTGCCAGCCTACTGCTAGCGGGAGGGACCAATGAGCAGTTCTTC.

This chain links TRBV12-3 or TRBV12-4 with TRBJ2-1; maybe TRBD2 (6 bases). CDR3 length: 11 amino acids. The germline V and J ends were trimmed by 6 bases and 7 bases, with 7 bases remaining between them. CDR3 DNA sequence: TGTGCCAGCAGCGGGGGTAATGAGCAGTTCTTC. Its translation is CASSGGNEQFF.

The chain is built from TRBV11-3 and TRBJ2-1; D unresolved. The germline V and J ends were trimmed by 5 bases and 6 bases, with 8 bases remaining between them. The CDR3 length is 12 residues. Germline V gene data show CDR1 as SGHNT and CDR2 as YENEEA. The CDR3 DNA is TGTGCCAGCAGCCGAGATCTCAATGAGCAGTTCTTC. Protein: CASSRDLNEQFF.

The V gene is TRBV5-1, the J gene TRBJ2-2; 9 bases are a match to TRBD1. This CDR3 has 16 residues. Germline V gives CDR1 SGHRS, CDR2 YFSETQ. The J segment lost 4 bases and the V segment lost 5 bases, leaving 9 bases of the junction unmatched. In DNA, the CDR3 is TGCGCCAGCAGTACGTTGACAGGGGGAAGCACCGGGGAGCTGTTTTTT. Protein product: CASSTLTGGSTGELFF.

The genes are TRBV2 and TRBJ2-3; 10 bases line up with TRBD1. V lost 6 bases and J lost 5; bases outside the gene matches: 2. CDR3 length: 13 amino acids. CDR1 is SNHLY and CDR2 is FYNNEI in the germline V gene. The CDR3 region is CASRDRGVDTQYF. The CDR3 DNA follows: TGTGCCAGCAGGGACAGGGGGGTAGATACGCAGTATTTT. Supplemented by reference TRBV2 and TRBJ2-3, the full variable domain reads EPEVTQTPSHQVTQMGQEVILRCVPISNHLYFYWYRQILGQKVEFLVSFYNNEISEKSEIFDDQFSVERPDGSNFTLKIRSTKLEDSAMYFCASRDRGVDTQYFGPGTRLTVL.

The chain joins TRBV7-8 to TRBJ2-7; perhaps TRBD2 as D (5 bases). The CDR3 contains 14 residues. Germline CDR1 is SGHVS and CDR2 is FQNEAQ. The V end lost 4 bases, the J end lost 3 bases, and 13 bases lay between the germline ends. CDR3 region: CASSSLGGSYEQYF. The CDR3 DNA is TGTGCCAGCAGCTCCCTGGGTGGGAGCTACGAGCAGTACTTC.

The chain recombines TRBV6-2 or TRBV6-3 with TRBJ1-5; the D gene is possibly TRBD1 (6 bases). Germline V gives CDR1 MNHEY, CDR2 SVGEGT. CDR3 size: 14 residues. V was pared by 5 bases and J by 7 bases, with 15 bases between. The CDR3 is CASSTYRDGQPQHF. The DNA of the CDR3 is TGTGCCAGCAGTACCTACAGGGACGGGCAGCCCCAGCATTTT.

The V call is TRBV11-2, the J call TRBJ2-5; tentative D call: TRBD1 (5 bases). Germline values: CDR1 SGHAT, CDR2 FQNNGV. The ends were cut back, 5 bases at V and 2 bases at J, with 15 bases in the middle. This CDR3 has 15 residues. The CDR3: CASSPGATLQETQYF. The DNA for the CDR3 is TGTGCCAGCAGCCCTGGGGCTACACTACAAGAGACCCAGTACTTC.

CDR3 region: CASSPRAGVGDNEQFF. The CDR3, as DNA: TGTGCCAGCAGTCCACGAGCGGGAGTAGGGGACAATGAGCAGTTCTTC. The chain joins TRBV6-2 or TRBV6-3 to TRBJ2-1; 8 nucleotides agree with TRBD2. The length of the CDR3 is 16 residues. The trim removed 5 bases at V and 5 bases at J, leaving 11 bases unmatched. Looked up from germline, CDR1 is MNHEY and CDR2 is SVGEGT.

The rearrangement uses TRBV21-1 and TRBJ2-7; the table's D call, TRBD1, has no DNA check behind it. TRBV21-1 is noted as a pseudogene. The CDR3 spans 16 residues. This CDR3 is CASSPGDRPYSYEQYF. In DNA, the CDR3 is TGTGCCAGCAGCCCCGGCGACAGGCCTTACTCCTACGAGCAGTACTTC.

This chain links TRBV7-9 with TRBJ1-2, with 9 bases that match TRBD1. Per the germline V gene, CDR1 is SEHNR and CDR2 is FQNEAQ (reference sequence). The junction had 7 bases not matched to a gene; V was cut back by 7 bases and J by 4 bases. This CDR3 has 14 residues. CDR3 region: CASTAATGGYGYTF. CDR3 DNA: TGTGCCAGCACCGCTGCGACAGGGGGCTATGGCTACACCTTC. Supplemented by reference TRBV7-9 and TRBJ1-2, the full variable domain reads DTGVSQNPRHKITKRGQNVTFRCDPISEHNRLYWYRQTLGQGPEFLTYFQNEAQLEKSRLLSDRFSAERPKGSFSTLEIQRTEQGDSAMYLCASTAATGGYGYTFGSGTRLTVV.

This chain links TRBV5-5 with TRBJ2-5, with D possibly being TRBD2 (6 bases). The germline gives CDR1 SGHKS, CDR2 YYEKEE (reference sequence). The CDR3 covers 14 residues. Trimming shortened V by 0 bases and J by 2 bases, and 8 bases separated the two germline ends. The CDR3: CASSLGRAQETQYF. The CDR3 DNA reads TGTGCCAGCAGCTTGGGGAGGGCTCAAGAGACCCAGTACTTC.

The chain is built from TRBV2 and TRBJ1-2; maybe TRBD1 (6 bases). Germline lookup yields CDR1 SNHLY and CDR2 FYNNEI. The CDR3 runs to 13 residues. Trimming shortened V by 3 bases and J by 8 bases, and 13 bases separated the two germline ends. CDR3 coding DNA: TGTGCCAGCAGTGAGGTCCAGGGGTCGGGCTACACCTTC. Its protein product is CASSEVQGSGYTF. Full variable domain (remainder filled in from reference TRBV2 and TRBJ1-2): EPEVTQTPSHQVTQMGQEVILRCVPISNHLYFYWYRQILGQKVEFLVSFYNNEISEKSEIFDDQFSVERPDGSNFTLKIRSTKLEDSAMYFCASSEVQGSGYTFGSGTRLTVV.

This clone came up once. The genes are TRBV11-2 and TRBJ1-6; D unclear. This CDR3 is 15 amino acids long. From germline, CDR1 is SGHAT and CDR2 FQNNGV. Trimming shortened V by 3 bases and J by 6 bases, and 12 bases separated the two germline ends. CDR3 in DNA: TGTGCCAGCAGCTTTTCTTGGAGGAGTAATTCACCCCTCCACTTT. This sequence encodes CASSFSWRSNSPLHF.

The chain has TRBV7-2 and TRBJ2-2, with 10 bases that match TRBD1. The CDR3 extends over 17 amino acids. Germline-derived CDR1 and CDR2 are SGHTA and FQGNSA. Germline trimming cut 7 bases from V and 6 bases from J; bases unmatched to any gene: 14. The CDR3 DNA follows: TGTGCCAGCACCCCCCGGCCGGGACAGGGGATCCCCGGGGAGCTGTTTTTT. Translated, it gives CASTPRPGQGIPGELFF.

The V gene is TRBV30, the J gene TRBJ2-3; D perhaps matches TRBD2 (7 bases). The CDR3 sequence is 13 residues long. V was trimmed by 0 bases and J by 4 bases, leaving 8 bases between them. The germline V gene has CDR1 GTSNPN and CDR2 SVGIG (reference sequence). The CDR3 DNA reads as TGTGCCTGGAGTGTAGGGGGGGCAGATACGCAGTATTTT. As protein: CAWSVGGADTQYF.

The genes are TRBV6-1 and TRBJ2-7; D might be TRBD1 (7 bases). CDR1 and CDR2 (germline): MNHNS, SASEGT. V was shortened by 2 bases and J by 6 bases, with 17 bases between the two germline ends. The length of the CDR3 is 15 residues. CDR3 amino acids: CASSERGSGGSEQYF. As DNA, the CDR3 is TGTGCCAGCAGTGAAAGGGGATCAGGGGGGAGCGAGCAGTACTTC.

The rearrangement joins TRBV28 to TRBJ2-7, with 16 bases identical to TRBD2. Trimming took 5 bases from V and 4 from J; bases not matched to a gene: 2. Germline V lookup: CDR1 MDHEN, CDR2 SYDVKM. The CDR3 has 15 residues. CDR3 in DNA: TGTGCCAGCAGTCAGGGACTAGCGGGAGGGTACGAGCAGTACTTC. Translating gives CASSQGLAGGYEQYF.

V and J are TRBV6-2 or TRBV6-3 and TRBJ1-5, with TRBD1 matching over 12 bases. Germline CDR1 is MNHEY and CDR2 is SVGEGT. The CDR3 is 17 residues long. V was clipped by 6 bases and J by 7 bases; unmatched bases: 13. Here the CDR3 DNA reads TGTGCCAGCAGCCTAGTCCCGGGACAGGGGGCGAGGCAGCCCCAGCATTTT. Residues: CASSLVPGQGARQPQHF.

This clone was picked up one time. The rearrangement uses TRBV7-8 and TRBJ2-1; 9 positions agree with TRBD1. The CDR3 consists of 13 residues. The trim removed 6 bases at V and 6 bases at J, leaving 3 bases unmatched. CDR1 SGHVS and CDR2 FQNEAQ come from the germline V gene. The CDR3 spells CASRRGQGNEQFF. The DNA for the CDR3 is TGTGCCAGCAGGCGGGGACAGGGCAATGAGCAGTTCTTC.

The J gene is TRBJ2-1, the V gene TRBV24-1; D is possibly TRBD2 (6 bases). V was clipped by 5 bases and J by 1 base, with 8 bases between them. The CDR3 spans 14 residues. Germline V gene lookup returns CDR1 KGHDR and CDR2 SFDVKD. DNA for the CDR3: TGTGCCACCAGTGTGGCGGGATCCTACAATGAGCAGTTCTTC. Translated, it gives CATSVAGSYNEQFF.